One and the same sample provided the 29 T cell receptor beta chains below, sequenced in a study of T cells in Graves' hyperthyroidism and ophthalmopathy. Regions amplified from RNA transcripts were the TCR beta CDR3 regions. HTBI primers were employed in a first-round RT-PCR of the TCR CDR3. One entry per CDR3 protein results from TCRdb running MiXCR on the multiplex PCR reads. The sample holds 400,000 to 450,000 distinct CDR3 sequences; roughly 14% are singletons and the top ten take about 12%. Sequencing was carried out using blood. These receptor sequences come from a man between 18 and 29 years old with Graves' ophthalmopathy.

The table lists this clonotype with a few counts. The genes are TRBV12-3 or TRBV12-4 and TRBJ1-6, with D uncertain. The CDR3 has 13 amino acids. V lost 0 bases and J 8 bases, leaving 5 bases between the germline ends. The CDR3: CASSLAGYSPLHF. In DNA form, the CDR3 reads TGTGCCAGCAGTTTAGCTGGGTATTCACCCCTCCACTTT.

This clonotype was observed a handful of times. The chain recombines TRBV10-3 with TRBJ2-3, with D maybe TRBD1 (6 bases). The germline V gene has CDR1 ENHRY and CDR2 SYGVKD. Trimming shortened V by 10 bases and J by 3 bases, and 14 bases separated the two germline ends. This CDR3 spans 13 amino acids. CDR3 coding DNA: TGTGCCACCTACAGGGACCAGACAGATACGCAGTATTTT. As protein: CATYRDQTDTQYF.

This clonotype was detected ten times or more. The CDR3, as DNA: TGTGCCAGCAGTGAGATGGACAGGGGGACCTATGGCTACACCTTC. It specifies CASSEMDRGTYGYTF. The V gene is TRBV2, the J gene TRBJ1-2; 10 bases align to TRBD1. Per the germline V gene, CDR1 is SNHLY and CDR2 is FYNNEI. V shed 3 bases, J shed 4 bases, and the junction held 5 bases outside the gene matches. CDR3 length: 15 residues.

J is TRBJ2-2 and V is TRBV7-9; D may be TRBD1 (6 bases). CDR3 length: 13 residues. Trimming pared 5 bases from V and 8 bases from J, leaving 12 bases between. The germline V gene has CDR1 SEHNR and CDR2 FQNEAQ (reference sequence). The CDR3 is CASSAPGTGELFF. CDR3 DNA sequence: TGTGCCAGCAGCGCCCCAGGGACAGGGGAGCTGTTTTTT. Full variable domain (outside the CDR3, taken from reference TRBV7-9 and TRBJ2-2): DTGVSQNPRHKITKRGQNVTFRCDPISEHNRLYWYRQTLGQGPEFLTYFQNEAQLEKSRLLSDRFSAERPKGSFSTLEIQRTEQGDSAMYLCASSAPGTGELFFGEGSRLTVL.

The CDR3 DNA follows: TGCAGTGCTAGAGATCCGGACAGCCCCGGGTACAATGAGCAGTTCTTC. This codes for CSARDPDSPGYNEQFF. The chain combines TRBV20-1 with TRBJ2-1; the D gene is possibly TRBD1 (6 bases). From germline, CDR1 is DFQATT and CDR2 SNEGSKA (reference sequence). There are 16 residues in the CDR3. The V gene lost 0 bases and the J gene lost 4 bases, with 16 bases spanning the gap.

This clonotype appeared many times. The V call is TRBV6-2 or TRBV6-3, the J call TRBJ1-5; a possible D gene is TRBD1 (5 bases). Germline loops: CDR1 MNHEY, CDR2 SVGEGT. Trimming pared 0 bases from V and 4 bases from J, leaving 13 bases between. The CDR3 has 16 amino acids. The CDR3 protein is CASSYSRDRINQPQHF. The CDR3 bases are TGTGCCAGCAGTTACTCGAGGGACCGGATAAATCAGCCCCAGCATTTT.

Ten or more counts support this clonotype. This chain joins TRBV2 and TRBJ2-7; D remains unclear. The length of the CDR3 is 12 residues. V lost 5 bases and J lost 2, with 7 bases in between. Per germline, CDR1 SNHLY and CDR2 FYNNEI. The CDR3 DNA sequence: TGTGCCAGCAGTTACACGACCTACGAGCAGTACTTC. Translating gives CASSYTTYEQYF.

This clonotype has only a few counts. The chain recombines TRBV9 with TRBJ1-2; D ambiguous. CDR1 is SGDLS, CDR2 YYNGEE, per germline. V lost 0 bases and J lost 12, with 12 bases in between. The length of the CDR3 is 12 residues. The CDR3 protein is CASSVGGRAHTF. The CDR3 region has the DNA TGTGCCAGCAGCGTAGGAGGACGAGCCCACACCTTC.

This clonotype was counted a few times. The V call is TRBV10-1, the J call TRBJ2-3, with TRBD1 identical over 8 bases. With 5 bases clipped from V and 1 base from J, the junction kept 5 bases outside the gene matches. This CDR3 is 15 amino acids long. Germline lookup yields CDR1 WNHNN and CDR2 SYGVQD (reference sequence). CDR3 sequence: CASSPGTGGTDTQYF. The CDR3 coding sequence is TGCGCCAGCAGTCCTGGGACAGGTGGCACAGATACGCAGTATTTT.

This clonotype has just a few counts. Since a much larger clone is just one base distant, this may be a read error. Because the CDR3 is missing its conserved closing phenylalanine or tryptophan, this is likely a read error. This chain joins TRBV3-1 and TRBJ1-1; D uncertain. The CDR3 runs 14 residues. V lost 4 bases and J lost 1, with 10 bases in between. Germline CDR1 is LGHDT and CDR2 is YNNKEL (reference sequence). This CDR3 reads CASSPRRANTEAFS. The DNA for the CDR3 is TGTGCCAGCAGCCCGCGGCGGGCGAACACTGAAGCTTTCTCT.

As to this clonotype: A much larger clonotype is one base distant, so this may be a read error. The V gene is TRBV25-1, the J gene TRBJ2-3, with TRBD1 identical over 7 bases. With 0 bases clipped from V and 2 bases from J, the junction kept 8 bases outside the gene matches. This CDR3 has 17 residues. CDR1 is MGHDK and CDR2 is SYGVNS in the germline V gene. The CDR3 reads CASSEYGEGQNTDTQYF. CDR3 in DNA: TGTGCCAGCAGTGAATATGGTGAGGGACAGAACACAGATACGCAGTATTTT.

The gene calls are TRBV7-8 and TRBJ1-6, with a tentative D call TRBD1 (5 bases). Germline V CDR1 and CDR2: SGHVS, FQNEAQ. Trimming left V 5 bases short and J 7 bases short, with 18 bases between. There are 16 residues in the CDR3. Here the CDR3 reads CASSLSPRAGNSPLHF. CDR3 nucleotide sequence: TGTGCCAGCAGCCTTAGTCCCAGGGCCGGGAATTCACCCCTCCACTTT.

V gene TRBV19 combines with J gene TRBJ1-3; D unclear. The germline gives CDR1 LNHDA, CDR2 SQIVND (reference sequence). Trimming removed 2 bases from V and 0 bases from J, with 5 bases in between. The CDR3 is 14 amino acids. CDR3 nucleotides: TGTGCCAGTAGTATACAGAGCTCTGGAAACACCATATATTTT. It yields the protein CASSIQSSGNTIYF.

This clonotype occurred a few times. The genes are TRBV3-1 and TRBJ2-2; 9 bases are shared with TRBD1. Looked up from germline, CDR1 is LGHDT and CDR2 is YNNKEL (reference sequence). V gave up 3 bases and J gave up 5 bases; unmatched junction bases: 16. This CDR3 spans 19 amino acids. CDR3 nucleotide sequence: TGTGCCAGCAGCCATACCCCGGGACAGGGTTCGGTAAAGACCGGGGAGCTGTTTTTT. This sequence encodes CASSHTPGQGSVKTGELFF.

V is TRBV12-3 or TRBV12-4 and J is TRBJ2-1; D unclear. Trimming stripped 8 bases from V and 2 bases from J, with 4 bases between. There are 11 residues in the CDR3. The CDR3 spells CASVAYNEQFF. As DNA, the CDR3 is TGTGCCAGCGTCGCCTACAATGAGCAGTTCTTC.

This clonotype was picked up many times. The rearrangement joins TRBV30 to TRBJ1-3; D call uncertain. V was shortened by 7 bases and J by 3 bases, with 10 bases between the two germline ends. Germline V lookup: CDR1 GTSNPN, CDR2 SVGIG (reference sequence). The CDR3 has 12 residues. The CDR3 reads CAYRESGNTIYF. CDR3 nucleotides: TGTGCCTACAGAGAGAGTGGAAACACCATATATTTT.

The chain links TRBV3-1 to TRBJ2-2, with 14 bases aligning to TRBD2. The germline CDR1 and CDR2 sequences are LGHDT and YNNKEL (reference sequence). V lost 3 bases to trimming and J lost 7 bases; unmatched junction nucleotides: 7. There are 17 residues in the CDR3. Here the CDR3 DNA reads TGTGCCAGCAGCCATCCCGGACTAGCGGGGGGCGTCGGGGAGCTGTTTTTT. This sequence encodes CASSHPGLAGGVGELFF.

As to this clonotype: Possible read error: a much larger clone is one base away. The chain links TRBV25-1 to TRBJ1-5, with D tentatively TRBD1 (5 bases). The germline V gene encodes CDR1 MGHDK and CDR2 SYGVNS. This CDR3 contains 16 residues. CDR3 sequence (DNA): TGTGCCCGCAGCGGGGAGGGCTGGGGGTTCAATCAGCCCCAGCATTTT. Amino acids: CARSGEGWGFNQPQHF.

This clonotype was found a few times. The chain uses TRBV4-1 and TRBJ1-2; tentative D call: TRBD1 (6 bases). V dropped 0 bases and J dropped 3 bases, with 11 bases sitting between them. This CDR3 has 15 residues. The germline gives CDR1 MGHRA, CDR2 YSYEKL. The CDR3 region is CASSQDPGAHYGYTF. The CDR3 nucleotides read TGCGCCAGCAGCCAAGATCCAGGGGCCCACTATGGCTACACCTTC.

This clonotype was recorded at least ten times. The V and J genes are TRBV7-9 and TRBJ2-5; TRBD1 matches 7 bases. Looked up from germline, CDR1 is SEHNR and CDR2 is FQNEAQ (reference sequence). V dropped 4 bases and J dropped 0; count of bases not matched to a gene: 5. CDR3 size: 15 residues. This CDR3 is CASSYRGHDQETQYF. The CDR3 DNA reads TGTGCCAGCAGCTACAGGGGCCACGACCAAGAGACCCAGTACTTC.

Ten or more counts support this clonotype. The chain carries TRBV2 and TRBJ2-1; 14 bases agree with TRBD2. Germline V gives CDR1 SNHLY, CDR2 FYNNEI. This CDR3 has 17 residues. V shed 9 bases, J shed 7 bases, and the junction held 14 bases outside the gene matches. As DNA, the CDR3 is TGTGCCAGTCTCCGGGAGACTAGCGGGGGGGCCGGTAATGAGCAGTTCTTC. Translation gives CASLRETSGGAGNEQFF.

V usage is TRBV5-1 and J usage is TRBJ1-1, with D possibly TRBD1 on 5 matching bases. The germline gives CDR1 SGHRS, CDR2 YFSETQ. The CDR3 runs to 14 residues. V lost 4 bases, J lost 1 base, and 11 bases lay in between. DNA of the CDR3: TGCGCCAGCAGCCCGACCGGACAGAACACTGAAGCTTTCTTT. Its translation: CASSPTGQNTEAFF.

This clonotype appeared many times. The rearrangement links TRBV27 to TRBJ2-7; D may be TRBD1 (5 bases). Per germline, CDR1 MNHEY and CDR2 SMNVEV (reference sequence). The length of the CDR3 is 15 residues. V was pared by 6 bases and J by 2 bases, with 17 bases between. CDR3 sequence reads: CASSPMTGRAYEQYF. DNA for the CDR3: TGTGCCAGCAGCCCAATGACGGGCAGGGCCTACGAGCAGTACTTC.

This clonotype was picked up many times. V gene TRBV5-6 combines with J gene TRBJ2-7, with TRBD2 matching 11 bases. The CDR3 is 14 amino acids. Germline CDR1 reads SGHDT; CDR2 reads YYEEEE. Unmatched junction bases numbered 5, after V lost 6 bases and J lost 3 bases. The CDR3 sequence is CASMTGTSGYEQYF. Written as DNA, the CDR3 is TGTGCCAGCATGACCGGGACTAGCGGCTACGAGCAGTACTTC.

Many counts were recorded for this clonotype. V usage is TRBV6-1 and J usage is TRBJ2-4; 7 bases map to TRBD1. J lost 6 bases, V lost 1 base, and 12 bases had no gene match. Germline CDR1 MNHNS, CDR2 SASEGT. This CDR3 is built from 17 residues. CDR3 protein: CASSEDLLGTVTNIQYF. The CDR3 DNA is TGTGCCAGCAGTGAAGACTTGCTAGGGACAGTTACAAACATTCAGTACTTC.

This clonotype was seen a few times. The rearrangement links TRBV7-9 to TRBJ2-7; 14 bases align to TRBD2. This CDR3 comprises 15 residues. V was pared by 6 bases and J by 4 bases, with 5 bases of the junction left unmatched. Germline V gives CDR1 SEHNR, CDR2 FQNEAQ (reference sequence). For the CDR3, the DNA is TGTGCCAGCAGTCGACTAGCGGGAGGGATTTACGAGCAGTACTTC. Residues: CASSRLAGGIYEQYF.

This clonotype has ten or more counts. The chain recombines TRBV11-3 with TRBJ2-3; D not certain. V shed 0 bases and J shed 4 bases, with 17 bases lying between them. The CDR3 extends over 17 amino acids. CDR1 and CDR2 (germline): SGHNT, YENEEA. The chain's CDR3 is CASSLDHSARSADTQYF. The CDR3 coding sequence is TGTGCCAGCAGCTTAGATCACAGCGCGAGGAGCGCAGATACGCAGTATTTT.

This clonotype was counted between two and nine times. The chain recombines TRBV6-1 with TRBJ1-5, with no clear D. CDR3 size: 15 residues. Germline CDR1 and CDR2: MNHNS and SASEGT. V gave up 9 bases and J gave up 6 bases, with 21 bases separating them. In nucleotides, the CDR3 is TGTGCCAGTGACCCGGACCCCGCCCCCGGTCAGCCCCAGCATTTT. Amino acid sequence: CASDPDPAPGQPQHF.

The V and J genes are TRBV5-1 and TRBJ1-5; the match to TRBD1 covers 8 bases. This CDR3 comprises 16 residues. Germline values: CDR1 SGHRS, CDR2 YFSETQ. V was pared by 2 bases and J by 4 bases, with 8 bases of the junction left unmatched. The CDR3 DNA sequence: TGCGCCAGCAGCTTCTTACCAGGACAGGGAAATCAGCCCCAGCATTTT. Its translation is CASSFLPGQGNQPQHF.